Following are 6 T cell receptor beta chains from one sample sequenced in a study of patients and donors after allogeneic stem cell transplantation. TCRdb passed the RT-PCR reads through MiXCR, listing each CDR3 protein once. Among under 200,000 distinct CDR3 sequences listed, 30% were seen once. Sequenced material: blood, either unsorted or a sorted T cell fraction (not recorded which). The receptors originated from a human donor who was either an allogeneic HSCT recipient or a stem cell or donor lymphocyte infusion donor (not recorded which). It is not recorded whose cells these are; they may come from a transplant donor.

This clonotype appeared a few times. V usage is TRBV25-1 and J usage is TRBJ2-5, with 11 bases aligning to TRBD1. V trimming: 1 base; J trimming: 5 bases; junction bases outside the gene matches: 3. This CDR3 is built from 15 residues. Germline CDR1 and CDR2: MGHDK and SYGVNS. CDR3 in DNA: TGTGCCAGCAGTGAATGGACAGGGGGCGGGGAGACCCAGTACTTC. Protein: CASSEWTGGGETQYF.

The chain couples TRBV20-1 to TRBJ2-2; D gene unclear. Germline loops: CDR1 DFQATT, CDR2 SNEGSKA (reference sequence). V shed 3 bases and J shed 0 bases, with 5 bases lying between them. The CDR3 has 13 amino acids. As DNA, the CDR3 is TGCAGTGCTAGGCGGTCGAACACCGGGGAGCTGTTTTTT. Its protein product is CSARRSNTGELFF.

This clonotype was detected a few times. The V gene is TRBV14, the J gene TRBJ1-1, with D maybe TRBD1 (5 bases). Trimming shortened V by 3 bases and J by 3 bases, and 14 bases separated the two germline ends. Per the germline V gene, CDR1 is SGHDN and CDR2 is FVKESK. This CDR3 has 15 residues. Here the CDR3 DNA reads TGTGCCAGCAGCCACTCCCGGGGCGGAGACACTGAAGCTTTCTTT. Encoded protein: CASSHSRGGDTEAFF. The variable domain in full, completed from reference TRBV14 and TRBJ1-1, reads EAGVTQFPSHSVIEKGQTVTLRCDPISGHDNLYWYRRVMGKEIKFLLHFVKESKQDESGMPNNRFLAERTGGTYSTLKVQPAELEDSGVYFCASSHSRGGDTEAFFGQGTRLTVV.

The J gene is TRBJ2-1, the V gene TRBV12-3 or TRBV12-4; 15 bases are a match to TRBD2. The CDR3 covers 16 residues. J gave up 8 bases and V 6 bases, and 8 bases lay outside the gene matches. As DNA, the CDR3 is TGTGCCAGCAGGTCGACCGGGACTAGCGGGAGGTATGAGCAGTTCTTC. Translation: CASRSTGTSGRYEQFF.

This clonotype appeared a few times. V is TRBV4-2 and J is TRBJ2-7; D may be TRBD1 or TRBD2 (5 bases each). The CDR3 has 14 residues. Deletions cut 1 base from V and 2 bases from J, with 9 bases between. Per the germline V gene, CDR1 is LGHNA and CDR2 is YNFKEQ. CDR3 loop: CASSQGDGPYEQYF. CDR3 in DNA: TGTGCCAGCAGCCAAGGGGACGGTCCCTACGAGCAGTACTTC.

This clonotype occurred a few times. This rearrangement joins TRBV10-3 to TRBJ1-4; 12 bases are a match to TRBD1. The CDR3 has 18 residues. V trimming: 3 bases; J trimming: 4 bases; junction bases outside the gene matches: 9. Germline CDR1 is ENHRY and CDR2 is SYGVKD. The CDR3 region is CAISDSGQGARNNEKLFF. CDR3 bases: TGTGCCATCAGTGACTCGGGACAGGGGGCGCGGAATAATGAAAAACTGTTTTTT.